The 18 T cell receptor beta chains presented below share a single source sample, sequenced in a study of T cell responses to AZD1222 COVID-19 vaccine. Libraries were prepared by immunoSEQ multiplex PCR; TCRdb keeps only in-frame clonotypes and omits some of them. The sample includes 100,000 to 150,000 clones, roughly 91% of them seen just once. The specimen was peripheral blood, collected on day 0 of AZD1222 vaccination. The receptors originated from an adult in good health.

The genes are TRBV3-1 (or the pseudogene TRBV3-2) and TRBJ1-5, with TRBD1 as a possible D gene (6 bases). The CDR3 spans 14 residues. Germline-derived CDR1 and CDR2 are LGHDT and YNNKEL (reference sequence). V gave up 3 bases and J gave up 0 bases, with 6 bases separating them. The CDR3 DNA reads TGTGCCAGCAGCCAGGACAGTAGCAATCAGCCCCAGCATTTT. As protein: CASSQDSSNQPQHF.

This chain links TRBV14 with TRBJ2-7, with D perhaps TRBD1 (6 bases). With 6 bases removed from V and 0 bases from J, the gap between germline ends came to 12 bases. Germline CDR1 SGHDN, CDR2 FVKESK. The CDR3 totals 14 residues. The CDR3 sequence is CASSVTGPSYEQYF. The CDR3 DNA reads TGTGCCAGCAGTGTGACAGGCCCCTCCTACGAGCAGTACTTC.

The V and J genes are TRBV6-6 and TRBJ1-1, with TRBD1 matching 12 bases. Germline CDR1 MNHNY, CDR2 SVGAGI (reference sequence). CDR3 length: 14 residues. Trimming cost V 2 bases and J 7 bases; bases outside gene matches: 2. The CDR3 bases are TGTGCCAGCAGTTACGGGACAGGGGGCTTTGAAGCTTTCTTT. The encoded protein is CASSYGTGGFEAFF.

The chain has TRBV7-9 and TRBJ2-2; 7 nucleotides line up with TRBD2. The CDR3 is 14 residues long. With V trimmed by 11 bases and J by 3 bases, 9 bases remained unmatched. CDR1 and CDR2 (germline): SEHNR, FQNEAQ (reference sequence). The CDR3 is CAGRRDYDTGELFF. The CDR3 nucleotides read TGTGCCGGTCGGAGGGACTACGACACCGGGGAGCTGTTTTTT. The full variable domain, rest sourced from reference TRBV7-9 and TRBJ2-2, is DTGVSQNPRHKITKRGQNVTFRCDPISEHNRLYWYRQTLGQGPEFLTYFQNEAQLEKSRLLSDRFSAERPKGSFSTLEIQRTEQGDSAMYLCAGRRDYDTGELFFGEGSRLTVL.

The DNA of the CDR3 is TGCGCCAGCAGTGAGGCCAGGGCGGTGGAGTACTATGGCTACACCTTC. It translates to CASSEARAVEYYGYTF. The chain links TRBV10-2 to TRBJ1-2, with a weak D call TRBD1 (5 bases). Deletions cut 2 bases from V and 3 bases from J, with 16 bases between. Germline loops: CDR1 WSHSY, CDR2 SAAADI. The CDR3 runs 16 residues.

This CDR3 reads CASSLGLRGTDTQYF. The CDR3 bases are TGTGCCAGCAGCTTGGGCCTTCGGGGGACAGATACGCAGTATTTT. V usage is TRBV7-2 and J usage is TRBJ2-3; D possibly corresponds to TRBD2 (6 bases). Germline assignment: CDR1 SGHTA and CDR2 FQGNSA. V lost 3 bases to trimming and J lost 3 bases, with 13 bases between them. The CDR3 runs 15 residues.

The chain is built from TRBV2 and TRBJ2-1; D could derive from TRBD1 or TRBD2 (6 bases each). The CDR3 length is 12 residues. Trimming took 4 bases from V and 13 from J, leaving 14 bases between them. Germline V CDR1 and CDR2: SNHLY, FYNNEI. This chain's CDR3 is CASSVGGQPQFF. Here the CDR3 DNA reads TGTGCCAGCAGTGTCGGGGGCCAGCCCCAGTTCTTC.

The CDR3 is CATSGRIDEQFF. The CDR3 region has the DNA TGTGCCACCAGCGGGAGAATCGATGAGCAGTTCTTC. The chain uses TRBV10-3 and TRBJ2-1; TRBD2 agrees at 8 bases. V gave up 10 bases and J gave up 8 bases; unmatched junction bases: 7. Germline CDR1 ENHRY, CDR2 SYGVKD. The CDR3 has 12 amino acids.

The gene calls are TRBV27 and TRBJ1-2; no reliable D call. This CDR3 comprises 13 residues. In germline, CDR1 is MNHEY, CDR2 SMNVEV (reference sequence). V was cut by 5 bases and J by 8 bases, with 15 bases left in between. The CDR3 DNA reads as TGTGCCAGCAGTCTCGACATAGGCAAGGGCTACACCTTC. Amino acid sequence: CASSLDIGKGYTF.

This clone has more than one count but fewer than ten. The rearrangement joins TRBV2 to TRBJ2-3; D unclear. Germline V gene lookup returns CDR1 SNHLY and CDR2 FYNNEI. This CDR3 comprises 15 residues. Trimming took 3 bases from V and 0 from J, leaving 10 bases between them. CDR3 residues: CASSDMGTSTDTQYF. In DNA form, the CDR3 reads TGTGCCAGCAGTGATATGGGTACCAGCACAGATACGCAGTATTTT.

This clone has just a few counts. J is TRBJ2-7 and V is TRBV18; a possible D gene is TRBD1 (5 bases). CDR1 is KGHSH, CDR2 LQKENI, per germline. This CDR3 comprises 14 residues. Trimming cost V 0 bases and J 6 bases, with 12 bases left between them. The CDR3 DNA reads TGTGCCAGCTCACCACCGACCAGGGTTGGCGAGCAGTACTTC. This codes for CASSPPTRVGEQYF.

This rearrangement joins TRBV4-1 to TRBJ2-1; 11 bases line up with TRBD2. The CDR3 spans 16 residues. The ends lost 6 bases at V and 7 bases at J; junction bases unmatched: 11. Germline assignment: CDR1 MGHRA and CDR2 YSYEKL. The CDR3 reads CASRPNLAGGANEQFF. The CDR3 coding sequence is TGCGCCAGCAGACCCAACCTAGCGGGAGGTGCAAATGAGCAGTTCTTC.

The chain recombines TRBV9 with TRBJ2-3; 8 bases match TRBD2. Germline CDR1 and CDR2: SGDLS and YYNGEE. The CDR3 is 14 amino acids. Losses at the gene ends were 3 bases for V and 2 bases for J; bases not matched to a gene: 2. CDR3 sequence reads: CASSGAGATDTQYF. The CDR3 bases are TGTGCCAGCAGCGGAGCGGGAGCCACAGATACGCAGTATTTT.

This rearrangement joins TRBV4-1 to TRBJ1-6; perhaps TRBD1 as D (6 bases). The germline V gene has CDR1 MGHRA and CDR2 YSYEKL. V dropped 5 bases and J dropped 0 bases, with 11 bases sitting between them. This CDR3 contains 16 residues. CDR3 sequence reads: CASSGNRASYNSPLHF. DNA for the CDR3: TGCGCCAGCAGCGGCAACAGGGCCTCCTATAATTCACCCCTCCACTTT.

The chain links TRBV5-4 to TRBJ2-5; TRBD1 agrees at 7 bases. There are 17 residues in the CDR3. Germline assignment: CDR1 SGHNT and CDR2 YYREEE (reference sequence). Trimming removed 4 bases from V and 1 base from J; junction bases left unmatched: 13. The CDR3 DNA is TGTGCCAGCAGCCCGCGACTCCCAGGGACAGTCCAAGAGACCCAGTACTTC. Its protein product is CASSPRLPGTVQETQYF.

This chain links TRBV12-3 or TRBV12-4 with TRBJ1-1; unclear D gene. Trimming removed 6 bases at V and 3 bases at J, with 8 bases between. The CDR3 has 12 residues. The CDR3 nucleotides read TGTGCCAGCAGAATGCCTTACACTGAAGCTTTCTTT. Its protein product is CASRMPYTEAFF.

The chain carries TRBV29-1 and TRBJ1-1; 10 bases are shared with TRBD1. The V and J ends lost 6 bases and 5 bases, in that order; junction bases with no gene match: 6. CDR1 and CDR2 (germline): SQVTM, ANQGSEA. This CDR3 has 13 residues. Written as DNA, the CDR3 is TGCAGCGTAGACAGGGGGCCGGGGACTGAAGCTTTCTTT. Residues: CSVDRGPGTEAFF.

This chain connects TRBV7-7 to TRBJ2-5, with TRBD2 as a possible D gene (6 bases). Germline loops: CDR1 SSHAT, CDR2 FNYEAQ (reference sequence). V gave up 1 base and J gave up 4 bases, with 13 bases separating them. The CDR3 consists of 15 residues. The DNA of the CDR3 is TGTGCCAGCAGCTTAGTGGGGGAGGAAGGAGAGACCCAGTACTTC. Translation: CASSLVGEEGETQYF.